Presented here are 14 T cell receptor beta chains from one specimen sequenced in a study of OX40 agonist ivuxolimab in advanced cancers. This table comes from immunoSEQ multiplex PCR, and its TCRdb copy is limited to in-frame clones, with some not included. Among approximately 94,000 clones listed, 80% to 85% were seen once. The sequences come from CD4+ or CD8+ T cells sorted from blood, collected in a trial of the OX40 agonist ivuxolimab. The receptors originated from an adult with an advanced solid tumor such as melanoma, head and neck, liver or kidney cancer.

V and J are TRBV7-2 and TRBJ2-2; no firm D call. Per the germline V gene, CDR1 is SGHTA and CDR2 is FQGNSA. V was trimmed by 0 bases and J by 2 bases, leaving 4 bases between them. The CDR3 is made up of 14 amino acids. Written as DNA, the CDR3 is TGTGCCAGCAGCTTAGCGCTCAACACCGGGGAGCTGTTTTTT. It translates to CASSLALNTGELFF.

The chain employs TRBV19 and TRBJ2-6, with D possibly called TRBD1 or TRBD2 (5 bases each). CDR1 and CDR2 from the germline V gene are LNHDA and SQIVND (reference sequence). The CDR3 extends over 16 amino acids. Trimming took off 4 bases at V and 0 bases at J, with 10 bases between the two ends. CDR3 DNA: TGTGCCAGTAGTAGGGGACGGCCCTCTGGGGCCAACGTCCTGACTTTC. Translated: CASSRGRPSGANVLTF.

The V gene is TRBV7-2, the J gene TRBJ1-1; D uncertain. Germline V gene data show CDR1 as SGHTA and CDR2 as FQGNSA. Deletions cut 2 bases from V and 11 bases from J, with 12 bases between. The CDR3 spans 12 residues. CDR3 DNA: TGTGCCAGCAGCTTAATGGGAATAAGGGCTTTCTTT. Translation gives CASSLMGIRAFF. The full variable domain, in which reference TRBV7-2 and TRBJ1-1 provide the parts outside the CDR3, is GAGVSQSPSNKVTEKGKDVELRCDPISGHTALYWYRQSLGQGLEFLIYFQGNSAPDKSGLPSDRFSAERTGGSVSTLTIQRTQQEDSAVYLCASSLMGIRAFFGQGTRLTVV.

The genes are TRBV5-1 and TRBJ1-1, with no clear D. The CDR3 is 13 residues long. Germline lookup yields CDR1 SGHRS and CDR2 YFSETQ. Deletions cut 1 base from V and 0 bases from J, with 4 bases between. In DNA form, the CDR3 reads TGCGCCAGCAGCTTGCTTCTGAACACTGAAGCTTTCTTT. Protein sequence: CASSLLLNTEAFF.

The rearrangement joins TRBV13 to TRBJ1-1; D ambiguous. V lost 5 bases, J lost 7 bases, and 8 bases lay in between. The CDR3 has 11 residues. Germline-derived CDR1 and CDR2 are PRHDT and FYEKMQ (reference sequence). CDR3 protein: CASSPHGEAFF. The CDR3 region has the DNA TGTGCCAGCAGCCCACACGGTGAAGCTTTCTTT.

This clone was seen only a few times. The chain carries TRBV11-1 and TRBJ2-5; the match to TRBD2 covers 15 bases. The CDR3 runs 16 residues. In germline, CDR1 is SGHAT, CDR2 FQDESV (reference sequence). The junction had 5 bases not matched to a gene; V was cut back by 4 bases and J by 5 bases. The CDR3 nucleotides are TGTGCCAGCAGCTCGGGACTAGCGGGGGGCAGGGAGACCCAGTACTTC. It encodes CASSSGLAGGRETQYF.

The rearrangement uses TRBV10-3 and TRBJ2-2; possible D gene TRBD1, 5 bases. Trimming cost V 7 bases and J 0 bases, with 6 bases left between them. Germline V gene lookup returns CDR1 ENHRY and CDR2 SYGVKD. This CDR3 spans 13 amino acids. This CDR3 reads CAITRANTGELFF. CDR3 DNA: TGTGCCATCACCAGGGCGAACACCGGGGAGCTGTTTTTT.

The CDR3 nucleotides are TGTGCCAGCAGCTTAGACGGGAGCTCTGGGGCCAACGTCCTGACTTTC. Protein product: CASSLDGSSGANVLTF. The chain carries TRBV7-2 and TRBJ2-6, with a tentative D call TRBD2 (6 bases). CDR3 length: 16 amino acids. CDR1 is SGHTA and CDR2 is FQGNSA in the germline V gene. V dropped 1 base and J dropped 0 bases, with 7 bases sitting between them.

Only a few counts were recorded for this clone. CDR3 region: CASSLALSGTEAFF. CDR3 nucleotides: TGTGCCAGCTCACTCGCACTGTCGGGCACTGAAGCTTTCTTT. The chain combines TRBV18 with TRBJ1-1; no firm D call. In germline, CDR1 is KGHSH, CDR2 LQKENI. The V end lost 4 bases, the J end lost 4 bases, and 13 bases lay between the germline ends. This CDR3 region has 14 residues.

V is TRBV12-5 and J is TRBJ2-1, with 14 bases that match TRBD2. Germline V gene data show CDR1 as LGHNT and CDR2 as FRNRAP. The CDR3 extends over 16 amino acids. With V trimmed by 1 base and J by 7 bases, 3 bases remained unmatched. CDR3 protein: CASGLAGTSGGNEQFF. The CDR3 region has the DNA TGTGCTAGTGGTTTGGCAGGGACTAGCGGGGGAAATGAGCAGTTCTTC.

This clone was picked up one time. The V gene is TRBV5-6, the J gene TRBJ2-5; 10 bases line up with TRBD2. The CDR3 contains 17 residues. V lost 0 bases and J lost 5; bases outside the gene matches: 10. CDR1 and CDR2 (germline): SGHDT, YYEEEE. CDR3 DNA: TGTGCCAGCAGCTTGGTCCTAGCGGGGGCCACCGGGGAGACCCAGTACTTC. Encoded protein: CASSLVLAGATGETQYF.

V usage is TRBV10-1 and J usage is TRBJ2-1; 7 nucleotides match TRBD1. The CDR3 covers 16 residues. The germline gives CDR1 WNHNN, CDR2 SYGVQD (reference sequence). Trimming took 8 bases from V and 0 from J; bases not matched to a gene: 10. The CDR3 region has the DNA TGCGCCAGCCACCCCTCGACAGGGAGCTCCTACAATGAGCAGTTCTTC. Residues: CASHPSTGSSYNEQFF.

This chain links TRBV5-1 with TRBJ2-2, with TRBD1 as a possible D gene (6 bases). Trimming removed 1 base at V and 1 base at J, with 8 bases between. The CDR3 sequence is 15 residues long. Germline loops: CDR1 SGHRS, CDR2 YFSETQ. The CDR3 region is CASSLTGMNTGELFF. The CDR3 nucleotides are TGCGCCAGCAGCTTGACAGGGATGAACACCGGGGAGCTGTTTTTT. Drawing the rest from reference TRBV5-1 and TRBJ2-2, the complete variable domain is KAGVTQTPRYLIKTRGQQVTLSCSPISGHRSVSWYQQTPGQGLQFLFEYFSETQRNKGNFPGRFSGRQFSNSRSEMNVSTLELGDSALYLCASSLTGMNTGELFFGEGSRLTVL.

The CDR3 loop is CASSLGKEGNIQYF. The CDR3 region has the DNA TGCGCCAGCAGCTTGGGGAAAGAAGGAAACATTCAGTACTTC. The genes are TRBV5-1 and TRBJ2-4; D is undetermined. Germline CDR1 is SGHRS and CDR2 is YFSETQ. The CDR3 runs to 14 residues. Trimming removed 0 bases at V and 6 bases at J, with 10 bases between.